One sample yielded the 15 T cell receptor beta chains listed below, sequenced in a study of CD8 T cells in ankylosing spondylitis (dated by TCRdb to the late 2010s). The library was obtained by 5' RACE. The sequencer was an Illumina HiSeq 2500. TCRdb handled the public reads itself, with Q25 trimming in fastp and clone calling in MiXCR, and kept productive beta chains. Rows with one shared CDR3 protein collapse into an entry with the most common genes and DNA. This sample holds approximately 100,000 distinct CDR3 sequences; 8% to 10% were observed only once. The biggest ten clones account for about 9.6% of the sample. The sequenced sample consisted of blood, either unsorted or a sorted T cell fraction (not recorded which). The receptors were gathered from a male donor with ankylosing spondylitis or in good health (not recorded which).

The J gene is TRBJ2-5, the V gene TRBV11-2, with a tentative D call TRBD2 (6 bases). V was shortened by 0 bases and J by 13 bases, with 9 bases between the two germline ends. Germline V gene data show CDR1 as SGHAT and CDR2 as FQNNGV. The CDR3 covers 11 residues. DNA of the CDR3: TGTGCCAGCAGCTTAGAGGGAGGCCTGTACTTC. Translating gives CASSLEGGLYF.

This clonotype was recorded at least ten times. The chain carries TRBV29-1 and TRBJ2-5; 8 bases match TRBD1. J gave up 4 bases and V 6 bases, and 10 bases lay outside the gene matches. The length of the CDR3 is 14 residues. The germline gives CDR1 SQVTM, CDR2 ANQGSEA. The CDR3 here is CSVAHRTGRETQYF. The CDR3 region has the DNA TGCAGCGTCGCCCACCGGACAGGGCGAGAGACCCAGTACTTC.

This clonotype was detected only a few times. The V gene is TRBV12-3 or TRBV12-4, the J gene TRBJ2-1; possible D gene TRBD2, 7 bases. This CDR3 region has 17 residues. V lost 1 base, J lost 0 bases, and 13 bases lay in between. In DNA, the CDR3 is TGTGCCAGCAGTTTAGTTAGGGGGGGGGGCTCCTACAATGAGCAGTTCTTC. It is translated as CASSLVRGGGSYNEQFF.

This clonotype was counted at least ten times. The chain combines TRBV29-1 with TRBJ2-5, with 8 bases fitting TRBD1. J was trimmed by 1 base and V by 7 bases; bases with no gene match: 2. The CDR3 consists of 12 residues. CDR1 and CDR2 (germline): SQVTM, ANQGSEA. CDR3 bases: TGCAGCGCTGACAGGGGCCAAGAGACCCAGTACTTC. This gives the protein CSADRGQETQYF.

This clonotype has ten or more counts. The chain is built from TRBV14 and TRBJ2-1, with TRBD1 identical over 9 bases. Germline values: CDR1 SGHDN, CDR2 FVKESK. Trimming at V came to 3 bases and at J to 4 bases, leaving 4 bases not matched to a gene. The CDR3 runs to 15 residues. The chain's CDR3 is CASSHLQGAYNEQFF. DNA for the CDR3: TGTGCCAGCAGCCATTTACAGGGGGCTTACAATGAGCAGTTCTTC.

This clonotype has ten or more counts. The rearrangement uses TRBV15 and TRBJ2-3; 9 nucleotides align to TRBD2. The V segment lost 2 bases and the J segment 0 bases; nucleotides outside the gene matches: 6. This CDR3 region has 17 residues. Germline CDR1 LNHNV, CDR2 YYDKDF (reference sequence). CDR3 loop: CATSRSLAGASTDTQYF. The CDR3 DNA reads TGTGCCACCAGCAGATCATTAGCGGGGGCCAGCACAGATACGCAGTATTTT.

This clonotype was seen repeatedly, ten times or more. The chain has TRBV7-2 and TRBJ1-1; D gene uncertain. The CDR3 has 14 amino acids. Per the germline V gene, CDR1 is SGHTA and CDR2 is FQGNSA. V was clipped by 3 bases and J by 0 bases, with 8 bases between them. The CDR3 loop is CASSFSGLNTEAFF. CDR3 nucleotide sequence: TGTGCCAGCAGCTTTTCAGGTTTGAACACTGAAGCTTTCTTT. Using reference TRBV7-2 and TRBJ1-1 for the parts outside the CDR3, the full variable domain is GAGVSQSPSNKVTEKGKDVELRCDPISGHTALYWYRQSLGQGLEFLIYFQGNSAPDKSGLPSDRFSAERTGGSVSTLTIQRTQQEDSAVYLCASSFSGLNTEAFFGQGTRLTVV.

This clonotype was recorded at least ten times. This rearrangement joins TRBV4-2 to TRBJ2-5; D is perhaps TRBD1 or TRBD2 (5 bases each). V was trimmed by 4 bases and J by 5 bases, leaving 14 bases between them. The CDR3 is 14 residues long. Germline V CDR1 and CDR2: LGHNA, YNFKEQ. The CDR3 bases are TGTGCCAGCAGCCCTGGGACCCTTCGGGAGACCCAGTACTTC. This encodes CASSPGTLRETQYF.

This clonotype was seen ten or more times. CDR3 residues: CASSVVGTTDTQYF. The CDR3 coding sequence is TGTGCCAGCAGCGTAGTGGGCACCACAGATACGCAGTATTTT. This chain joins TRBV9 and TRBJ2-3; D not certain. This CDR3 has 14 amino acids. CDR1 and CDR2 from the germline V gene are SGDLS and YYNGEE. With 0 bases removed from V and 2 bases from J, the gap between germline ends came to 7 bases.

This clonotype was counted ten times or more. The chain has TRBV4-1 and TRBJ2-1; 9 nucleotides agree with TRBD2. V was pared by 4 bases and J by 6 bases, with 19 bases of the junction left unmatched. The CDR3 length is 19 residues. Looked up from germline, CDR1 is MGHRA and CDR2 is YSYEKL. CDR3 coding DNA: TGCGCCAGCAGCCCGTCTTTTAGCGGGAGCGATTTAAGTCCCAATGAGCAGTTCTTC. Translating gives CASSPSFSGSDLSPNEQFF.

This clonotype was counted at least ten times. CDR3 sequence: CASSLVVAGGTDTQYF. The CDR3 coding sequence is TGCGCCAGCAGCTTGGTGGTAGCGGGAGGAACAGATACGCAGTATTTT. This chain uses TRBV5-1 with TRBJ2-3, with 10 bases matching TRBD2. The V gene's germline CDR1 is SGHRS and CDR2 YFSETQ. Trimming cost V 0 bases and J 3 bases; bases outside gene matches: 4. The CDR3 runs 16 residues.

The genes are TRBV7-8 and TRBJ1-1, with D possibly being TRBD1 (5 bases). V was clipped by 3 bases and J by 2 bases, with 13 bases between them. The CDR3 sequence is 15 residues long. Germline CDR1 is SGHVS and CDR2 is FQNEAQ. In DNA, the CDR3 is TGTGCCAGCAGCTTGTCCTCGGGGCCCAACACTGAAGCTTTCTTT. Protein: CASSLSSGPNTEAFF. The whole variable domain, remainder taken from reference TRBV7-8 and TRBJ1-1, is GAGVSQSPRYKVAKRGQDVALRCDPISGHVSLFWYQQALGQGPEFLTYFQNEAQLDKSGLPSDRFFAERPEGSVSTLKIQRTQQEDSAVYLCASSLSSGPNTEAFFGQGTRLTVV.

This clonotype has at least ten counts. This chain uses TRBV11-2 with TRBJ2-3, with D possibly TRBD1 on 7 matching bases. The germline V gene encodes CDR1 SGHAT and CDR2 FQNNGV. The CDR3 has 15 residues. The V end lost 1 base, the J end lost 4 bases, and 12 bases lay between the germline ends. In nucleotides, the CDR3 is TGTGCCAGCAGCTTAGCGGGCAGGGGGGCAGATACGCAGTATTTT. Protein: CASSLAGRGADTQYF.

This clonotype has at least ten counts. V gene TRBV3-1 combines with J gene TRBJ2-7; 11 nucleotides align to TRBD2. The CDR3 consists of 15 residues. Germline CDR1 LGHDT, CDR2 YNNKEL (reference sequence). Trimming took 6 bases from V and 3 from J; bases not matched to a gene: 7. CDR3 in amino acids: CASSQRLAGNYEQYF. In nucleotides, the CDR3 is TGTGCCAGCAGTCAGAGACTAGCGGGAAACTACGAGCAGTACTTC.

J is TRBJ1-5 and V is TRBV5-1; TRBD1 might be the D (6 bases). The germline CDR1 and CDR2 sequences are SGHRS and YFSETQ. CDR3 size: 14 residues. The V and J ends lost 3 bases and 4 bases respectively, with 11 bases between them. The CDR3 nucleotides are TGCGCCAGCAGCTCGACAGGTGGGAATCAGCCCCAGCATTTT. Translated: CASSSTGGNQPQHF.